This paragraph reports one T cell receptor beta chain. The sample belongs to a study of shared clonotypes between healthy human individuals. Measured with immunoSEQ multiplex PCR; TCRdb has only the in-frame clones, and not every one. Here the sample spans over a million clones, 95% to 99% being singletons. Trimming removed 4 bases from V and 0 bases from J, with 17 bases in between. Germline CDR1 SGDLS, CDR2 YYNGEE. The CDR3 has 18 amino acids. The chain joins TRBV9 to TRBJ2-6, with D perhaps matching TRBD2 (7 bases). Sequencing was performed on naive CD4+ T cells sorted from blood. Subset in this sample: CD45RA+ positively selected. This clonotype was obtained from a man aged 25-45 years in good health. The CDR3 nucleotides read TGTGCCAGCAGCCCACGTGGGGGCGGGGGCTCTGGGGCCAACGTCCTGACTTTC. The encoded protein is CASSPRGGGGSGANVLTF.